This T cell receptor (beta chain) was documented in a study of blood T cell repertoires in COVID-19. The assay was immunoSEQ multiplex PCR, and TCRdb's table has in-frame clones only and misses some. The table has tens of thousands of clones, approximately 80% seen once. The CDR3 is 15 residues long. Losses at the gene ends were 0 bases for V and 12 bases for J; bases not matched to a gene: 9. Germline lookup yields CDR1 MGHRA and CDR2 YSYEKL. The receptor was isolated from a human donor in a cohort sampled during active COVID-19. Sequencing used peripheral blood. V gene TRBV4-1 combines with J gene TRBJ2-1, with 9 nucleotides matching TRBD2. CDR3 sequence (DNA): TGCGCCAGCAGCCAAGATGGACTAGCGTCCGCCGGGCAGTTCTTC. It translates to CASSQDGLASAGQFF.